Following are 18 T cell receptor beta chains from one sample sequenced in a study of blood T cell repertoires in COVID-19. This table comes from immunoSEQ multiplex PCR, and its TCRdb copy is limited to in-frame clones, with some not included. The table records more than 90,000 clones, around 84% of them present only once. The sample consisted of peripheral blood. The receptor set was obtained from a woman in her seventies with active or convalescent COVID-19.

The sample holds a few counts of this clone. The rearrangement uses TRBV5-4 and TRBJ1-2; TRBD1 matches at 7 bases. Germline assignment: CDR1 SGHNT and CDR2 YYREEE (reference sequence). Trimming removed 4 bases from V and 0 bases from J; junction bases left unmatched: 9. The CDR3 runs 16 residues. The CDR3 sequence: CASSHPTGSANYGYTF. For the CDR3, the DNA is TGTGCCAGCAGCCATCCGACAGGGAGCGCTAACTATGGCTACACCTTC.

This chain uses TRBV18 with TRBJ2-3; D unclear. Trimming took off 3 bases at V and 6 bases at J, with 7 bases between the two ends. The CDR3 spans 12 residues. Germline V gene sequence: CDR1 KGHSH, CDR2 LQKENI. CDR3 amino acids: CASSPKEDTQYF. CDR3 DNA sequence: TGTGCCAGCTCACCGAAGGAGGATACGCAGTATTTT. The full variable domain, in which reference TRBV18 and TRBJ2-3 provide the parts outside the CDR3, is NAGVMQNPRHLVRRRGQEARLRCSPMKGHSHVYWYRQLPEEGLKFMVYLQKENIIDESGMPKERFSAEFPKEGPSILRIQQVVRGDSAAYFCASSPKEDTQYFGPGTRLTVL.

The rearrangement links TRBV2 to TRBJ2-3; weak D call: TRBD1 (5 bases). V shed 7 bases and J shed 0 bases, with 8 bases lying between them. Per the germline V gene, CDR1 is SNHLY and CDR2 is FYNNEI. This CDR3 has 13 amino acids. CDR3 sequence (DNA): TGTGCCAGCAAGGGGATCAGCACAGATACGCAGTATTTT. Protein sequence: CASKGISTDTQYF. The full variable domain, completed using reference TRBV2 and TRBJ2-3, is EPEVTQTPSHQVTQMGQEVILRCVPISNHLYFYWYRQILGQKVEFLVSFYNNEISEKSEIFDDQFSVERPDGSNFTLKIRSTKLEDSAMYFCASKGISTDTQYFGPGTRLTVL.

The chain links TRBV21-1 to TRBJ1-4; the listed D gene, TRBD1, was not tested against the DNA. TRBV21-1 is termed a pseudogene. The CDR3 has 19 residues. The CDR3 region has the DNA TGTGCCAGCAGCAAAAGGGGCTGCAGGTTCGCAGGGACTAATGAAAAACTGTTTTTT. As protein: CASSKRGCRFAGTNEKLFF.

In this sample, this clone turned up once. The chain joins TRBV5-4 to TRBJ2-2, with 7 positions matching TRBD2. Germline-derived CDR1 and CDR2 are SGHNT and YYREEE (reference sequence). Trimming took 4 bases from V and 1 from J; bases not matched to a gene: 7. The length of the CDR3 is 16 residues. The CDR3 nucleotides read TGTGCCAGCAGCGGCGGTGGCGGGAGGAACACCGGGGAGCTGTTTTTT. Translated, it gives CASSGGGGRNTGELFF. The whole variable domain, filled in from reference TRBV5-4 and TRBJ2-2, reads ETGVTQSPTHLIKTRGQQVTLRCSSQSGHNTVSWYQQALGQGPQFIFQYYREEENGRGNFPPRFSGLQFPNYSSELNVNALELDDSALYLCASSGGGGRNTGELFFGEGSRLTVL.

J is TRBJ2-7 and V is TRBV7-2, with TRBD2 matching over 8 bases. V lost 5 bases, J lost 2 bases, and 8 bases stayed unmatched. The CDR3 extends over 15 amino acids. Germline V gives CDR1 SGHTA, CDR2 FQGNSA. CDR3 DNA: TGTGCCAGCAGCCCCCCGGCGGGGGGCCCCTACGAGCAGTACTTC. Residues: CASSPPAGGPYEQYF.

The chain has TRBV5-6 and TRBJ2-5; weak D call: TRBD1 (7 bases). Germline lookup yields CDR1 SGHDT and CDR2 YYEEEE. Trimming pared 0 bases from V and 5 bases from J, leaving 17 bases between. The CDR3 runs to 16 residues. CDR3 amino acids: CASSLDGGGGTETQYF. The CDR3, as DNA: TGTGCCAGCAGCTTGGATGGTGGAGGGGGCACGGAGACCCAGTACTTC. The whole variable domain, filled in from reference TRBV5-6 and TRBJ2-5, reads DAGVTQSPTHLIKTRGQQVTLRCSPKSGHDTVSWYQQALGQGPQFIFQYYEEEERQRGNFPDRFSGHQFPNYSSELNVNALLLGDSALYLCASSLDGGGGTETQYFGPGTRLLVL.

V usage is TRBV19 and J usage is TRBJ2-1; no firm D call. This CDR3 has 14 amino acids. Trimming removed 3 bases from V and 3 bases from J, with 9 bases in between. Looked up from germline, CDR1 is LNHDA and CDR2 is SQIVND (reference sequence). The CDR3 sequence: CASSISSVYNEQFF. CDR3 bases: TGTGCCAGTAGTATTTCTAGTGTCTACAATGAGCAGTTCTTC.

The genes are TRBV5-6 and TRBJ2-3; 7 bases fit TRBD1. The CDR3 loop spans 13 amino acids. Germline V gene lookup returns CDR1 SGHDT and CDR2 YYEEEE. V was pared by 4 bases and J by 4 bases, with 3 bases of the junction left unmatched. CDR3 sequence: CASSGDSSDTQYF. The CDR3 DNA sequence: TGTGCCAGCAGCGGGGACAGTTCAGATACGCAGTATTTT.

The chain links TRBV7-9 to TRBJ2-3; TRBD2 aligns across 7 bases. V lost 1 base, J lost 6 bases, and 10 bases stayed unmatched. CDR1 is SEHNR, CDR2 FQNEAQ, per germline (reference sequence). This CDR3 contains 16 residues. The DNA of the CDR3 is TGTGCCAGCAGCTTAGGACGGGGGGACGACTTTGATACGCAGTATTTT. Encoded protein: CASSLGRGDDFDTQYF.

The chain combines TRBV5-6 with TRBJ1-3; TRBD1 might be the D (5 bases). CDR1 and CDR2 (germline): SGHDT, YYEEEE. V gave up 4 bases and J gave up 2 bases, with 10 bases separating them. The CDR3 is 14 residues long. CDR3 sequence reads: CASSLSGTGNTIYF. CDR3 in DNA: TGTGCCAGCAGCCTATCAGGGACTGGAAACACCATATATTTT. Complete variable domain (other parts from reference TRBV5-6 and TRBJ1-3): DAGVTQSPTHLIKTRGQQVTLRCSPKSGHDTVSWYQQALGQGPQFIFQYYEEEERQRGNFPDRFSGHQFPNYSSELNVNALLLGDSALYLCASSLSGTGNTIYFGEGSWLTVV.

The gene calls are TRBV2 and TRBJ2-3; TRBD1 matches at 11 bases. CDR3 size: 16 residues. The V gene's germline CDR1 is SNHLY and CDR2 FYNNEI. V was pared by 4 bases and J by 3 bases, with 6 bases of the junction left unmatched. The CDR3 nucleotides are TGTGCCAGCAGTGTCTTTGGGACAGGGGGGACAGATACGCAGTATTTT. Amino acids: CASSVFGTGGTDTQYF. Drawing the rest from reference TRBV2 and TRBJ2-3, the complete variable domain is EPEVTQTPSHQVTQMGQEVILRCVPISNHLYFYWYRQILGQKVEFLVSFYNNEISEKSEIFDDQFSVERPDGSNFTLKIRSTKLEDSAMYFCASSVFGTGGTDTQYFGPGTRLTVL.

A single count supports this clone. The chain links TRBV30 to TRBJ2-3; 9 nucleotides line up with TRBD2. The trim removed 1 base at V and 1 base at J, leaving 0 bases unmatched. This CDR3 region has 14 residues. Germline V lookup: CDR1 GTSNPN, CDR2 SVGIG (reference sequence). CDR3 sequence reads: CAWSGLAGTDTQYF. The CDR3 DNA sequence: TGTGCCTGGAGTGGACTAGCGGGCACAGATACGCAGTATTTT.

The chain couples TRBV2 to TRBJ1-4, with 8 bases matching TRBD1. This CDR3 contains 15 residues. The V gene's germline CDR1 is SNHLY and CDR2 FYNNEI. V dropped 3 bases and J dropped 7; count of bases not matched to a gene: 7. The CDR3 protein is CASSDLGTGPEKLFF. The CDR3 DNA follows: TGTGCCAGCAGTGATTTAGGGACAGGACCTGAAAAACTGTTTTTT.

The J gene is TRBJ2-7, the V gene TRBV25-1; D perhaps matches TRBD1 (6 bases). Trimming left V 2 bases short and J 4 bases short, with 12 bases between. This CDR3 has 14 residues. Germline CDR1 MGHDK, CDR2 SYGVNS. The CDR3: CASSERGTLYEQYF. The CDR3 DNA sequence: TGTGCCAGCAGTGAAAGGGGGACACTTTACGAGCAGTACTTC.

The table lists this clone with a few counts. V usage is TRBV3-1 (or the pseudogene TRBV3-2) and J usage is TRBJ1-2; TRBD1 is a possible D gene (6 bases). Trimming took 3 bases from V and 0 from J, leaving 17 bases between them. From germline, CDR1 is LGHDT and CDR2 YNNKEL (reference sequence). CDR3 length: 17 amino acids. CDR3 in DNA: TGTGCCAGCAGCCATGGGCGAGGGGGGGCCACTAACTATGGCTACACCTTC. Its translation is CASSHGRGGATNYGYTF.

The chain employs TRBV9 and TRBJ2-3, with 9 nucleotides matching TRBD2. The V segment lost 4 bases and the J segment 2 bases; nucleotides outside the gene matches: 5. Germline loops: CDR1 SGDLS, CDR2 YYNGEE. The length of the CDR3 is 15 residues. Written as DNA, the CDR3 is TGTGCCAGCAGCCCCTGGACTAGCGACACAGATACGCAGTATTTT. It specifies CASSPWTSDTDTQYF.

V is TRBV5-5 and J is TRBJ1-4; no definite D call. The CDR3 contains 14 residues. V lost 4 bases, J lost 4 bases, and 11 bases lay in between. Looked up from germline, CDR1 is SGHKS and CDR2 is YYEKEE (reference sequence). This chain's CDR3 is CASSPGSHNEKLFF. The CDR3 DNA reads TGTGCCAGCAGCCCCGGGAGCCATAATGAAAAACTGTTTTTT.